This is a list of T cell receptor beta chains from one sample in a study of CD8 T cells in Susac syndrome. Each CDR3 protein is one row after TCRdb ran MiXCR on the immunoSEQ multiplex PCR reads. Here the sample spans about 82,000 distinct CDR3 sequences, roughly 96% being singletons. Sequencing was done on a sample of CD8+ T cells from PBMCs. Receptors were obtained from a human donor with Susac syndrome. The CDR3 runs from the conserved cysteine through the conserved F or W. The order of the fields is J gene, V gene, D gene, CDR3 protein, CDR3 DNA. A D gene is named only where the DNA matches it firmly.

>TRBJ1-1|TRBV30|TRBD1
CAGRDRGTEAFF
TGTGCCGGCCGGGACAGGGGGACTGAAGCTTTCTTT
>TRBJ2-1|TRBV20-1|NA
CSARDLGEEQFF
TGCAGTGCTAGAGATCTGGGGGAGGAGCAGTTCTTC
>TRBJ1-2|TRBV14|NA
CASSRYRDRYDVNYGYTF
TGTGCCAGCAGCCGCTACAGGGACCGTTACGACGTTAACTATGGCTACACCTTC
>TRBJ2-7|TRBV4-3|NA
CASSHGIPARGSYEQYF
TGCGCCAGCAGCCACGGTATACCCGCCCGGGGCTCCTACGAGCAGTACTTC
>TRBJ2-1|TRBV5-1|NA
CASSLVDDYNEQFF
TGCGCCAGCAGCTTGGTGGATGACTACAATGAGCAGTTCTTC
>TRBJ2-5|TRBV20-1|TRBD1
CSAFSGTGQETQYF
TGCAGTGCTTTCTCCGGGACAGGGCAAGAGACCCAGTACTTC
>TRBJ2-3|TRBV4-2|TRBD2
CASSQELAGGTDTQYF
TGTGCCAGCAGCCAGGAACTAGCGGGGGGCACAGATACGCAGTATTTT
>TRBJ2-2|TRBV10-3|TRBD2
CAISESGLAYNTGELFF
TGTGCCATCAGTGAGTCAGGACTAGCTTACAACACCGGGGAGCTGTTTTTT
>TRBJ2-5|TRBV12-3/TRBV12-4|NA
CASSTRVGETQYF
TGTGCCAGCAGTACGAGGGTCGGCGAGACCCAGTACTTC
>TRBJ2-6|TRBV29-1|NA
CSGHSSGANVLTF
TGCAGCGGACATAGCTCTGGGGCCAACGTCCTGACTTTC
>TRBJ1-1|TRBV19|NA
CASSVRGLTKGDTEAFF
TGTGCCAGTAGTGTCAGGGGCCTTACTAAAGGGGACACTGAAGCTTTCTTT
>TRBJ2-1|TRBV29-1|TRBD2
CSAGTSGRWGDEQFF
TGCAGCGCGGGGACTAGCGGGCGTTGGGGCGATGAGCAGTTCTTC
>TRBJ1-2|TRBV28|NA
CASSLSAVTALGYTF
TGTGCCAGCAGTTTATCGGCCGTTACCGCACTAGGCTACACCTTC
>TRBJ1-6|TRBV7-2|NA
CASSGWTDRNSPLHF
TGTGCCAGCAGCGGATGGACGGATAGGAATTCACCCCTCCACTTT
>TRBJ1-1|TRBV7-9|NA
CASSLQSQTEAFF
TGTGCCAGCAGCTTACAGTCCCAAACTGAAGCTTTCTTT
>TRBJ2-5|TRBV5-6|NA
CASSGNGLEETQYF
TGTGCCAGCAGCGGTAACGGGCTCGAAGAGACCCAGTACTTC